The entry below describes one T cell receptor beta chain. This entry comes from a study of radiotherapy plus CTLA-4 blockade in lung cancer. The method was immunoSEQ multiplex PCR; TCRdb's version includes in-frame clones alone and lacks a portion of them. The sample has 89,000 or so clones, 80% to 85% seen once. The sample in question was peripheral blood, obtained from a patient treated with radiotherapy plus ipilimumab. The TCR was taken from a human donor with non-small cell lung cancer who had a partial response to radiotherapy plus ipilimumab.

Here the CDR3 DNA reads TGTGCCAGCAGTTACTCTACTAGCGGGAGGTACGAGCAGTACTTC. This gives the protein CASSYSTSGRYEQYF. The chain carries TRBV6-6 and TRBJ2-7; 12 bases match TRBD2. There are 15 residues in the CDR3. Germline V gene sequence: CDR1 MNHNY, CDR2 SVGAGI (reference sequence). J gave up 4 bases and V 0 bases, and 1 base lay outside the gene matches.